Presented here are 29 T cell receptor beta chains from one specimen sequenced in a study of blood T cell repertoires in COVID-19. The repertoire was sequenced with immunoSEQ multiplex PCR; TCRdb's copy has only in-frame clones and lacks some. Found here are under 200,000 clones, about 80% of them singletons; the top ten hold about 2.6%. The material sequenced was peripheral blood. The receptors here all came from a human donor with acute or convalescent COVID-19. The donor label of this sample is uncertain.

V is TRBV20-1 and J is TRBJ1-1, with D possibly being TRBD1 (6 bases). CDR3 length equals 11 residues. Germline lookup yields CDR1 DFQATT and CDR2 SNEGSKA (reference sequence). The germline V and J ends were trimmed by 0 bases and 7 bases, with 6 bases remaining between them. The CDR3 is CSAREDSEAFF. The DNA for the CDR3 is TGCAGTGCTAGAGAGGACAGTGAAGCTTTCTTT.

In DNA, the CDR3 is TGCGCCAGCAGCTTGGAACAGATCCACGATACGCAGTATTTT. This gives the protein CASSLEQIHDTQYF. The chain couples TRBV5-1 to TRBJ2-3, with D uncertain. This CDR3 has 14 amino acids. V was clipped by 0 bases and J by 6 bases, with 11 bases between them. Germline V CDR1 and CDR2: SGHRS, YFSETQ.

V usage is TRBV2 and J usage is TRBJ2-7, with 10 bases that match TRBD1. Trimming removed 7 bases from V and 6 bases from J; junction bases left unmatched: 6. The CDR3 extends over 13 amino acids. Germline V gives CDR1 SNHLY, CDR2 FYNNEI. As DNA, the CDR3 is TGTGCCAGCAAAGGACAGGGGGAGGCCGAGCAGTACTTC. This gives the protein CASKGQGEAEQYF.

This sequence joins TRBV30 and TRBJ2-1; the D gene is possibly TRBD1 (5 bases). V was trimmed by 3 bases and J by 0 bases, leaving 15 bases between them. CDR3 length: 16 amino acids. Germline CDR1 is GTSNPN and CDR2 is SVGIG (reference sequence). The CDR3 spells CAWSLQGIRSYNEQFF. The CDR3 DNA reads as TGTGCCTGGAGCCTGCAGGGTATCCGCTCCTACAATGAGCAGTTCTTC.

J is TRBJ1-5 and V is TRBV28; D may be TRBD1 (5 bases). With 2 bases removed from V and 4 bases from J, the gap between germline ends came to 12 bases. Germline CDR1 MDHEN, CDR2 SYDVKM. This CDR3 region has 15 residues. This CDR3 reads CASSLRGQKNQPQHF. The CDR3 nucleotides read TGTGCCAGCAGTTTAAGGGGCCAGAAAAATCAGCCCCAGCATTTT.

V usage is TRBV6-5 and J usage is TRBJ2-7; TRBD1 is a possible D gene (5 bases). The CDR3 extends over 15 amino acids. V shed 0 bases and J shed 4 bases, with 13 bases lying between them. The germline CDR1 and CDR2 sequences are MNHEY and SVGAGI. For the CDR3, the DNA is TGTGCCAGCAGTTACTCTAGGGGCCAATCTTACGAGCAGTACTTC. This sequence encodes CASSYSRGQSYEQYF.

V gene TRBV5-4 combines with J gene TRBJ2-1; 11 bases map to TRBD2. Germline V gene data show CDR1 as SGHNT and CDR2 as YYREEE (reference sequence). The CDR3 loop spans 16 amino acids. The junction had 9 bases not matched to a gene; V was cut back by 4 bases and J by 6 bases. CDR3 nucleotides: TGTGCCAGCAGCCGTGGGACTAGCGGTGCCATCAATGAGCAGTTCTTC. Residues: CASSRGTSGAINEQFF.

CDR3 DNA sequence: TGTGCCAGCAGCCAAGGAATTTGGGTTAGAAGACCGGGCTCCTACGAGCAGTACTTC. Amino acid sequence: CASSQGIWVRRPGSYEQYF. V usage is TRBV14 and J usage is TRBJ2-7; D is undetermined. Germline assignment: CDR1 SGHDN and CDR2 FVKESK. Trimming cost V 1 base and J 0 bases, with 22 bases left between them. The CDR3 extends over 19 amino acids.

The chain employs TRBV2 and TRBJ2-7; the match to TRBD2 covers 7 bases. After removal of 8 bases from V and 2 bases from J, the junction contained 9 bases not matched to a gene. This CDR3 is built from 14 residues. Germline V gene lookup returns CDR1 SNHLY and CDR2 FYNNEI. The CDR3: CASEEGGKAYEQYF. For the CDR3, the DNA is TGTGCCAGCGAAGAGGGAGGGAAAGCCTACGAGCAGTACTTC.

Written as DNA, the CDR3 is TGTGCCTGGAGCCCAGGACAGGGGCGGAATGAGCAGTTCTTC. Translated: CAWSPGQGRNEQFF. The chain has TRBV30 and TRBJ2-1; 9 bases are shared with TRBD1. Germline values: CDR1 GTSNPN, CDR2 SVGIG (reference sequence). Trimming cost V 3 bases and J 7 bases; bases outside gene matches: 7. CDR3 length equals 14 residues.

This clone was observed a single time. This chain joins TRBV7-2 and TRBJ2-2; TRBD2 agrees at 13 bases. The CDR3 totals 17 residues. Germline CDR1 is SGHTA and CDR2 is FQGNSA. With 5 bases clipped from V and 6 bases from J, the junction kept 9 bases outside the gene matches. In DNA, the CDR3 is TGTGCCAGCAGCAGCCGGGGACTAGCGGGAAACCCCGGGGAGCTGTTTTTT. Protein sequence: CASSSRGLAGNPGELFF.

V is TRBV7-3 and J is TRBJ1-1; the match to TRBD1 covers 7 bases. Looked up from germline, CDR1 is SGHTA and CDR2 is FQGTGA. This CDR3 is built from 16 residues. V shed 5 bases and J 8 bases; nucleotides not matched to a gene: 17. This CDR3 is CASSQSAGTVNAEAFF. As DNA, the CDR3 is TGTGCCAGCAGCCAGAGCGCGGGGACAGTCAACGCCGAAGCTTTCTTT.

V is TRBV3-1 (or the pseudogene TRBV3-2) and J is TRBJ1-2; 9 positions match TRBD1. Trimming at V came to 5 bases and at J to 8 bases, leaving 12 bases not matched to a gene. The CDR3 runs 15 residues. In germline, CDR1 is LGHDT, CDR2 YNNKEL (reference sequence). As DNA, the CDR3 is TGTGCCAGCAGCTCAGACGGGACAGGGTCTGGGGGCTACACCTTC. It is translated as CASSSDGTGSGGYTF.

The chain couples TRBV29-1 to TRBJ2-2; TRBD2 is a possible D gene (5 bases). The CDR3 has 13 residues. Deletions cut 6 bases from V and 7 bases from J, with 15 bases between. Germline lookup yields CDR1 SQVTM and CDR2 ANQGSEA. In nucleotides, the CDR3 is TGCAGCGTAAAGAGAGACGGAGGCGGGGAGCTGTTTTTT. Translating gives CSVKRDGGGELFF.

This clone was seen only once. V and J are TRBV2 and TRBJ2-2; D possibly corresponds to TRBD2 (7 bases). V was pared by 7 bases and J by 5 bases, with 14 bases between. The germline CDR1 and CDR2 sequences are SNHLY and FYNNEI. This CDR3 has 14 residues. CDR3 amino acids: CASIGGAKTGELFF. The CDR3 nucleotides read TGTGCCAGCATTGGGGGGGCAAAAACCGGGGAGCTGTTTTTT.

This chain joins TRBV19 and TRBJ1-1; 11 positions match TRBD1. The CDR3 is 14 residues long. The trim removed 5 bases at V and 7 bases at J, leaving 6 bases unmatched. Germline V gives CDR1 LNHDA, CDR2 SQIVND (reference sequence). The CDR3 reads CASSLDRGQDEAFF. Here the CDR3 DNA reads TGTGCCAGTAGTTTGGACAGGGGGCAGGATGAAGCTTTCTTT.

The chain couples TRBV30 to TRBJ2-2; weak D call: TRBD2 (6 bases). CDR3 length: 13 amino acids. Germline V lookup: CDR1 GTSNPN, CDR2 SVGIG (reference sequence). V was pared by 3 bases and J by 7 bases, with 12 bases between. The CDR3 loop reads CAWSPGLFGELFF. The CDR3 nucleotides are TGTGCCTGGAGCCCGGGACTCTTCGGGGAGCTGTTTTTT.

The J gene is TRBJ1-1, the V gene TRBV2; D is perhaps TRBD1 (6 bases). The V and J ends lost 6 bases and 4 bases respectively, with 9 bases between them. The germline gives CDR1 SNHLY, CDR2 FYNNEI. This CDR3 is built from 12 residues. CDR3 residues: CASSLQGTEAFF. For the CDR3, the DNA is TGTGCCAGCAGCCTACAGGGCACTGAAGCTTTCTTT.

The CDR3 DNA follows: TGTGCCAGCAGTGAAATTCGGACAGGGATGCCAGATACGCAGTATTTT. Translated, it gives CASSEIRTGMPDTQYF. The chain couples TRBV2 to TRBJ2-3, with TRBD1 matching over 8 bases. There are 16 residues in the CDR3. After removal of 2 bases from V and 4 bases from J, the junction contained 8 bases not matched to a gene. Germline values: CDR1 SNHLY, CDR2 FYNNEI.

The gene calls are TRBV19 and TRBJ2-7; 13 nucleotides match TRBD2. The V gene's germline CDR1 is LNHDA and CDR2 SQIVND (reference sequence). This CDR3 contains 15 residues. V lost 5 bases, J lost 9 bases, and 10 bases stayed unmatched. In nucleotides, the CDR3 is TGTGCCAGTAGTCAACAGACTAGCGGGAGGCAGGGGCAGTACTTC. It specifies CASSQQTSGRQGQYF.

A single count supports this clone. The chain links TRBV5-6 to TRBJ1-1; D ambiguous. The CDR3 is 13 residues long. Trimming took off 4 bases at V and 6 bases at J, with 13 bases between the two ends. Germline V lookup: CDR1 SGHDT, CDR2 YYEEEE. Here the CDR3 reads CASSLLGRPEAFF. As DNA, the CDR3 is TGTGCCAGCAGCCTACTCGGGAGGCCTGAAGCTTTCTTT. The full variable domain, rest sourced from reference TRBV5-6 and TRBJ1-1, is DAGVTQSPTHLIKTRGQQVTLRCSPKSGHDTVSWYQQALGQGPQFIFQYYEEEERQRGNFPDRFSGHQFPNYSSELNVNALLLGDSALYLCASSLLGRPEAFFGQGTRLTVV.

CDR3 nucleotides: TGTGCCATCAGCGGGACAAACTCCTACGAGCAGTACTTC. This codes for CAISGTNSYEQYF. This chain links TRBV10-3 with TRBJ2-7, with D perhaps TRBD1 (6 bases). V was clipped by 6 bases and J by 0 bases, with 9 bases between them. The CDR3 extends over 13 amino acids. Germline CDR1 and CDR2: ENHRY and SYGVKD.

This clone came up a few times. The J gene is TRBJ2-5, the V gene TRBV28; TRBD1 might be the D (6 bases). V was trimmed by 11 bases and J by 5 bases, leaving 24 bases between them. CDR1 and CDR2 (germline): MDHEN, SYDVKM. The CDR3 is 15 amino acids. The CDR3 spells CAHSTGQLPGETQYF. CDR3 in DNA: TGTGCCCACTCCACAGGACAGCTCCCAGGCGAGACCCAGTACTTC.

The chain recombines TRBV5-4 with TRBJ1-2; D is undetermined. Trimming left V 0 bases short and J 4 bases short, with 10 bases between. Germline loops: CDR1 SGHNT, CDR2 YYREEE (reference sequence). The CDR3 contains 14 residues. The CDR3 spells CASSLAGSSYGYTF. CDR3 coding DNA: TGTGCCAGCAGCTTGGCCGGGAGTTCCTATGGCTACACCTTC. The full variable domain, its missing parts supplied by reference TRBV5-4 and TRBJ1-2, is ETGVTQSPTHLIKTRGQQVTLRCSSQSGHNTVSWYQQALGQGPQFIFQYYREEENGRGNFPPRFSGLQFPNYSSELNVNALELDDSALYLCASSLAGSSYGYTFGSGTRLTVV.

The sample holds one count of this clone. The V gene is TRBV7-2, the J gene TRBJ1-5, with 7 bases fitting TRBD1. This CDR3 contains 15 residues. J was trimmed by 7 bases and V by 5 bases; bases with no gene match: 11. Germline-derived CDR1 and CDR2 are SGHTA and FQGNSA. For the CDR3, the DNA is TGTGCCAGCAGCGCCCGACAGGGTATGGAGCAGCCCCAGCATTTT. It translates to CASSARQGMEQPQHF.

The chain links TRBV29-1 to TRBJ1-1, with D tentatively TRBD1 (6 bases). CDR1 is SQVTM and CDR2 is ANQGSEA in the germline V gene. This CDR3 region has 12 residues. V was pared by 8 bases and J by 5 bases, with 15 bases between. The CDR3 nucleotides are TGCAGCCCGACAGGACTAGGAACTGAAGCTTTCTTT. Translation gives CSPTGLGTEAFF.

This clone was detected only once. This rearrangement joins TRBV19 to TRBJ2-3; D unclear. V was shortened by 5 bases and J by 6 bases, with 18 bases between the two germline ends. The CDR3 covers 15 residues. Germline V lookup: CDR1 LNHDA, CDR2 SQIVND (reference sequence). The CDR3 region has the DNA TGTGCCAGTAGTCCCCTCCGCGGAGTTGGTGATACGCAGTATTTT. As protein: CASSPLRGVGDTQYF.

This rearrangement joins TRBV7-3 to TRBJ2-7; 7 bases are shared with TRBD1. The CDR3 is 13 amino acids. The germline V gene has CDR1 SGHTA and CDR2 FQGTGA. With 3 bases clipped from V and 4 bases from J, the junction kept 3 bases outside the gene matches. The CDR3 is CASSFGTEYEQYF. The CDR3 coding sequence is TGTGCCAGCAGCTTCGGGACAGAATACGAGCAGTACTTC.

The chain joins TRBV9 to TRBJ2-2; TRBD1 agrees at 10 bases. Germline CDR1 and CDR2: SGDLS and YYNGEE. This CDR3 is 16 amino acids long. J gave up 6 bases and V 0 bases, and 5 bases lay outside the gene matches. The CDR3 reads CASSVDGDRGPGELFF. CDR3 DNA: TGTGCCAGCAGCGTAGATGGAGACAGGGGGCCCGGGGAGCTGTTTTTT.